A selection of T cell receptor beta chains follows, all from one sample in a study of cytomegalovirus exposure and HLA in healthy donors. Libraries were prepared by immunoSEQ multiplex PCR; TCRdb keeps only in-frame clonotypes and omits some of them. The sample yields about 140,000 clones, 70% to 85% seen once. The specimen was PBMCs. The receptors were sampled from a woman between 45 and 60 years old in good health and CMV-seropositive. The CDR3 runs from the conserved cysteine through the conserved F or W. The size of a clone is reported for some rows only, either as once, few or many, or as a class for expanded clones.

abundance	j_gene	v_gene	CDR3aa
few	TRBJ1-4	TRBV5-1	CASSLGGRGDSEKLFF
few	TRBJ1-5	TRBV2	CASRPLTGGQGQPQHF
-	TRBJ1-1	TRBV5-8	CASPQGGTGGYPGTEAFF
-	TRBJ2-3	TRBV7-2	CASLLRSSTDTQYF
-	TRBJ2-5	TRBV5-4	CASSIAGRAGGETQYF
-	TRBJ1-4	TRBV11-3	CASSRGANEKLFF
-	TRBJ2-3	TRBV5-4	CASSSGTSGRTDTQYF
few	TRBJ2-3	TRBV7-2	CASSLSAGTDTQYF
-	TRBJ2-7	TRBV7-3	CASSPGTGDYEQYF
-	TRBJ2-7	TRBV7-3	CASSLVGPPSSYEQYF
-	TRBJ2-7	TRBV6-5	CASSRGGLEQYF
-	TRBJ2-5	TRBV10-3	CAISQGLASETQYF
-	TRBJ1-3	TRBV5-4	CASSLSPGNTIYF
-	TRBJ2-1	TRBV5-1	CASSRNSGTSGGRGEQFF
once	TRBJ2-1	TRBV5-1	CASAIQDSYNEQFF
-	TRBJ2-5	TRBV4-2	CASSLGLSSGGVQETQYF
-	TRBJ2-1	TRBV9	CASSPRTSGGGSSYNEQFF
-	TRBJ1-6	TRBV5-5	CASSAGAVTPLHF
-	TRBJ2-3	TRBV5-4	CASSYYRGVGTDTQYF
-	TRBJ2-3	TRBV2	CASSPGGWTDTQYF
few	TRBJ1-6	TRBV7-9	CASSKQGATSPLHF
few	TRBJ2-6	TRBV7-2	CASTMTGSGANVLTF
-	TRBJ1-1	TRBV7-3	CASAAGQGNTEAFF
-	TRBJ2-7	TRBV11-1	CASSLAGVDYEQYF
few	TRBJ2-2	TRBV5-4	CASSRGGGDTGELFF
-	TRBJ2-3	TRBV6-6	CASSPVSGGAPDTQYF
-	TRBJ1-5	TRBV18	CASSPLGDQPQHF
-	TRBJ1-1	TRBV5-4	CASSLGGAGGYTEAFF
few	TRBJ1-1	TRBV2	CASSGRGRGNTEAFF
-	TRBJ2-7	TRBV28	CASSFGQGYSYEQYF
-	TRBJ1-2	TRBV6-5	CASRFSSGYGYTF
few	TRBJ2-1	TRBV6-5	CASSKDRDIFEQFF
-	TRBJ2-7	TRBV19	CASSNRDRTYEQYF
-	TRBJ2-1	TRBV27	CASSLSLAGGPYEQFF
-	TRBJ2-1	TRBV9	CASSPDRGGYNEQFF
-	TRBJ2-3	TRBV5-6	CASSLTGTSGSTDTQYF
few	TRBJ1-6	TRBV28	CASLPRATGVDNSPLHF
-	TRBJ2-2	TRBV7-7	CASSLEAGGHTGELFF
-	TRBJ1-2	TRBV6-1	CASSEGQVGTGYTF
once	TRBJ2-7	TRBV7-2	CASSHLDSSYEQYF
-	TRBJ2-3	TRBV9	CASSVATSGGTDTQYF
-	TRBJ1-1	TRBV25-1	CASSERTVGGEAFF
-	TRBJ1-5	TRBV6-5	CASSPYSNSNQPQHF
-	TRBJ1-1	TRBV7-2	CASSLAAGNTEAFF